This is a list of T cell receptor beta chains from one sample in a study of blood T cell repertoires in COVID-19. Some clones are missing from TCRdb's copy, which holds only in-frame ones; the method was immunoSEQ multiplex PCR. The sample records 200,000 to 250,000 clones, roughly 88% being singletons. The sequencing input was PBMCs or T cells enriched from blood (not recorded which). The receptors derive from a woman aged 25 to 45 who had been exposed to COVID-19. Each CDR3 is given with its conserved first and last residue. The D gene is left open where the match is weak. Size values are once, few and many counts, or a class for expanded clones, and some rows have none.

abundance	d_gene	j_gene	v_gene	CDR3aa	CDR3nt
-	-	TRBJ2-1	TRBV5-1	CASSFTGSSEQFF	TGCGCCAGCAGCTTTACAGGGTCGAGTGAGCAGTTCTTC
few	-	TRBJ1-2	TRBV18	CASSPPGTGYGYTF	TGTGCCAGCTCACCACCCGGTACCGGCTATGGCTACACCTTC
-	-	TRBJ1-5	TRBV6-5	CASGQGIGNQPQHF	TGTGCCAGTGGTCAGGGAATAGGCAATCAGCCCCAGCATTTT
-	TRBD1	TRBJ1-2	TRBV4-1	CASRGQVYGYTF	TGCGCCAGCAGGGGACAGGTCTATGGCTACACCTTC
-	TRBD1	TRBJ1-2	TRBV3-1/TRBV3-2	CASSPGGTYGYTF	TGTGCCAGCAGCCCAGGGGGGACCTATGGCTACACCTTC
-	-	TRBJ1-6	TRBV30	CAWSVLAGGGISPLHF	TGTGCCTGGAGTGTTTTGGCGGGGGGCGGAATTTCACCCCTCCACTTT
-	-	TRBJ2-7	TRBV5-1	CASSLRGGEQYF	TGCGCCAGCAGCTTGAGAGGGGGCGAGCAGTACTTC
once	-	TRBJ1-5	TRBV3-1/TRBV3-2	CASSQGQVGSPQHF	TGTGCCAGCAGCCAAGGACAGGTCGGCTCGCCCCAGCATTTT
-	-	TRBJ2-1	TRBV13	CASSPPGGGSNEQFF	TGTGCCAGCAGCCCCCCAGGGGGCGGGAGCAATGAGCAGTTCTTC
-	TRBD1	TRBJ2-7	TRBV5-1	CASSLALGQGAGEQYF	TGCGCCAGCAGCTTGGCTTTGGGACAGGGGGCTGGCGAGCAGTACTTC
-	-	TRBJ1-1	TRBV29-1	CSVDLQGNTEAFF	TGCAGCGTTGACCTTCAGGGAAACACTGAAGCTTTCTTT
-	-	TRBJ2-7	TRBV6-5	CASSYTPGVSYEQYF	TGTGCCAGCAGTTACACTCCCGGGGTCTCCTACGAGCAGTACTTC
once	-	TRBJ2-3	TRBV19	CASTEGVSTDTQYF	TGTGCCAGTACAGAGGGGGTGAGCACAGATACGCAGTATTTT
-	TRBD2	TRBJ2-1	TRBV19	CASSSRGLAGDNEQFF	TGTGCCAGTAGTTCTCGGGGACTAGCGGGAGACAATGAGCAGTTCTTC
once	TRBD2	TRBJ2-7	TRBV24-1	CATSDDIAGRIPGLAGYRYEQYF	TGTGCCACCAGTGATGACATCGCCGGGAGGATCCCGGGACTAGCGGGATACCGCTACGAGCAGTACTTC
-	-	TRBJ1-1	TRBV5-5	CASSPREGLNTEAFF	TGTGCCAGCAGCCCGAGGGAGGGGTTGAACACTGAAGCTTTCTTT
-	-	TRBJ1-6	TRBV30	CAWSVLGPNNSPLHF	TGTGCCTGGAGTGTACTGGGGCCCAATAATTCACCCCTCCACTTT
once	TRBD1	TRBJ2-6	TRBV9	CASSVEGTARRNAGANVLTF	TGTGCCAGCAGCGTAGAGGGGACAGCCCGGAGGAACGCTGGGGCCAACGTCCTGACTTTC
-	-	TRBJ2-7	TRBV6-5	CASSYSGVLYEQYF	TGTGCCAGCAGTTACTCCGGAGTACTCTACGAGCAGTACTTC
-	TRBD1	TRBJ1-1	TRBV3-1/TRBV3-2	CASSRAGGNTEAFF	TGTGCCAGCAGCCGAGCAGGGGGGAACACTGAAGCTTTCTTT
-	TRBD1	TRBJ1-3	TRBV9	CASSVGQGVLNTIYF	TGTGCCAGCAGCGTAGGACAGGGGGTTCTTAACACCATATATTTT
-	TRBD1	TRBJ2-5	TRBV11-2	CASSFDRTGGMETQYF	TGTGCCAGCAGCTTCGATCGGACAGGGGGCATGGAGACCCAGTACTTC
-	-	TRBJ1-6	TRBV30	CAWSDVFSGISPLHF	TGTGCCTGGAGTGATGTCTTTTCGGGGATTTCACCCCTCCACTTT
-	TRBD2	TRBJ2-1	TRBV10-3	CAIRSGSGDEQFF	TGTGCCATCAGAAGCGGGAGTGGGGATGAGCAGTTCTTC
-	-	TRBJ2-3	TRBV4-2	CASSHQTTSRGTDTQYF	TGTGCCAGCAGCCACCAGACTACCTCTCGGGGCACAGATACGCAGTATTTT
-	TRBD1	TRBJ1-1	TRBV3-1/TRBV3-2	CASRRGQGLNTEAFF	TGTGCCAGCAGACGTGGACAGGGATTGAACACTGAAGCTTTCTTT
-	-	TRBJ2-3	TRBV2	CASSELQYTQYF	TGTGCCAGCAGTGAACTTCAGTATACGCAGTATTTT
-	-	TRBJ1-4	TRBV19	CASSTYRTGSGEKLFF	TGTGCCAGTAGTACTTACCGAACAGGGTCGGGTGAAAAACTGTTTTTT
few	TRBD1	TRBJ2-5	TRBV19	CASRLGQQYQETQYF	TGTGCCAGTCGCCTGGGACAGCAGTACCAAGAGACCCAGTACTTC
-	TRBD1	TRBJ1-2	TRBV27	CASSSQGGGYTF	TGTGCCAGCAGTTCCCAGGGGGGCGGCTACACCTTC
few	TRBD2	TRBJ2-1	TRBV2	CAGRGGASGEQFF	TGTGCCGGCCGGGGGGGTGCCTCGGGCGAGCAGTTCTTC
-	TRBD1	TRBJ1-2	TRBV5-1	CASSLVAGGNYGYTF	TGCGCCAGCAGCTTGGTGGCAGGGGGCAACTATGGCTACACCTTC
-	TRBD1	TRBJ2-4	TRBV30	CAWSVLAGGGKNIQYF	TGTGCCTGGAGTGTACTGGCAGGGGGCGGCAAAAACATTCAGTACTTC